Detailed here is one T cell receptor (beta chain). Treatment indicated: some 19 received Ad26.COV2.S at low or high dose, single or two shots; about 5 received placebo; per-sample allocation not given. Collection of samples fell on day 63 after the first vaccine or placebo injection. Here immunoSEQ multiplex PCR was the method, and the copy in TCRdb shows in-frame clones only, minus some. In the table there are approximately 350,000 clones, around 82% of which are singletons. The data belong to a study of Ad26.COV2.S vaccination and SARS-CoV-2 variants. The V end lost 6 bases, the J end lost 2 bases, and 15 bases lay between the germline ends. The CDR3 runs 15 residues. Germline assignment: CDR1 LGHDT and CDR2 YNNKEL (reference sequence).

The rearrangement joins TRBV3-1 (or the pseudogene TRBV3-2) to TRBJ2-3, with D tentatively TRBD2 (6 bases). This clonotype was sampled from a person aged 18-60 years who received the Ad26.COV2.S COVID-19 vaccine or a placebo. The sample in question was peripheral blood, obtained in a trial of Ad26.COV2.S vaccine versus placebo. This chain's CDR3 is CASSPTRTHTDTQYF. CDR3 DNA sequence: TGTGCCAGCAGTCCGACTAGGACCCACACAGATACGCAGTATTTT.